Listed below are T cell receptor beta chains from one sample, sequenced in a study of OX40 agonist ivuxolimab in advanced cancers. Sequencing used immunoSEQ multiplex PCR; TCRdb keeps in-frame clones, though not all of them. Among 15,000 or so clones listed, 80% to 90% were seen once. The material was CD4+ or CD8+ T cells sorted from blood, obtained in a trial of the OX40 agonist ivuxolimab. These receptors were collected from an adult with an advanced solid tumor such as melanoma, head and neck, liver or kidney cancer. Each CDR3 is given with its conserved first and last residue. Fields, in order: clone size, J gene, D gene, V gene, CDR3 length, CDR3 DNA, CDR3 protein. The D gene is left open where the match is weak. The size field is filled for only some rows; it gives once, few, many or a size class.

. | TRBJ2-1 | . | TRBV7-2 | 15 | TGTGCCAGCAGCTTAGTGGGGGGCCCCTACAATGAGCAGTTCTTC | CASSLVGGPYNEQFF
. | TRBJ2-1 | TRBD1 | TRBV9 | 15 | TGTGCCAGCAGCCCCGGGACAGGGTCTCTGGATGAGCAGTTCTTC | CASSPGTGSLDEQFF
once | TRBJ1-2 | . | TRBV5-6 | 13 | TGTGCCAGCAGCTTTTCATTGGTGCGGGGCTACACCTTC | CASSFSLVRGYTF
. | TRBJ2-5 | TRBD1 | TRBV2 | 15 | TGTGCCAGCGGGGGGGACAGGGGGCGACAAGAGACCCAGTACTTC | CASGGDRGRQETQYF
once | TRBJ2-7 | . | TRBV11-2 | 11 | TGTGCCAGCAGCTCCTCCTACGAGCAGTACTTC | CASSSSYEQYF
medium-sized | TRBJ2-3 | . | TRBV19 | 13 | TGTGCCAGTAGTATAGGAGACACAGATACGCAGTATTTT | CASSIGDTDTQYF
. | TRBJ2-3 | TRBD2 | TRBV27 | 16 | TGTGCCAGCAGTTTGGGCAGCGGGAGGGGGTGGGATACGCAGTATTTT | CASSLGSGRGWDTQYF
. | TRBJ1-1 | TRBD1 | TRBV18 | 15 | TGTGCCAGCTCACCCATCGGGACAGGGGATCCTGAAGCTTTCTTT | CASSPIGTGDPEAFF
. | TRBJ1-4 | TRBD1 | TRBV4-3 | 15 | TGCGCCAGCAGCCAAGATACCGGGACAGGGGAAAAACTGTTTTTT | CASSQDTGTGEKLFF
. | TRBJ2-7 | . | TRBV4-1 | 13 | TGCGCCAGCAGCCAAGGGACCCCCTACGAGCAGTACTTC | CASSQGTPYEQYF
. | TRBJ2-2 | . | TRBV6-6 | 15 | TGTGCCCCAACGGGTGGCAGGGGGGACACCGGGGAGCTGTTTTTT | CAPTGGRGDTGELFF
. | TRBJ2-3 | . | TRBV5-6 | 15 | TGTGCCAGCAGCTCCTCCCCCCTGGGCACAGATACGCAGTATTTT | CASSSSPLGTDTQYF
. | TRBJ2-7 | TRBD2 | TRBV6-5 | 12 | TGTGCCAGCAGCGGGACTACCTACGAGCAGTACTTC | CASSGTTYEQYF
. | TRBJ2-6 | . | TRBV13 | 11 | TGTGCCAGCAGCTCAGGATACGTCCTGACTTTC | CASSSGYVLTF
. | TRBJ2-2 | TRBD1 | TRBV7-6 | 18 | TGTGCCAGCAGCCCCCGCGGACAGGGTAGGGAGGACCCCGGGGAGCTGTTTTTT | CASSPRGQGREDPGELFF
once | TRBJ2-3 | . | TRBV15 | 15 | TGTGCCACCAGTATCAAGGGTGGGATCACAGATACGCAGTATTTT | CATSIKGGITDTQYF
. | TRBJ2-1 | . | TRBV27 | 13 | TGTGCCAGCAGTCGACCGAACTACAATGAGCAGTTCTTC | CASSRPNYNEQFF
. | TRBJ2-2 | TRBD2 | TRBV9 | 18 | TGTGCCAGCAGCGTTCAGACTAGCAGCTCTGCGAACACCGGGGAGCTGTTTTTT | CASSVQTSSSANTGELFF
. | TRBJ1-2 | . | TRBV14 | 14 | TGTGCCAGCAGCCAAGATATGGGGGTTGGCGGCTACACCTTC | CASSQDMGVGGYTF
. | TRBJ2-7 | . | TRBV5-1 | 15 | TGCGCCAGCAGCTTGGCCGGAGCGCCTACCTACGAGCAGTACTTC | CASSLAGAPTYEQYF
. | TRBJ2-5 | TRBD2 | TRBV27 | 15 | TGTGCCAGCAGTCTCGGACTAGGGAACCAAGAGACCCAGTACTTC | CASSLGLGNQETQYF
. | TRBJ2-3 | TRBD2 | TRBV19 | 17 | TGTGCCAGTAGTAGCGCTGCGGGCGGGAGATTTCCAGATACGCAGTATTTT | CASSSAAGGRFPDTQYF
. | TRBJ2-1 | . | TRBV7-6 | 14 | TGTGCCAGCAGCTTGAGTATAGCGGCCAATGAGCAGTTCTTC | CASSLSIAANEQFF
. | TRBJ1-2 | TRBD1 | TRBV6-5 | 13 | TGTGCCAGCAGTTCGGGACAGGGGGATGGCTACACCTTC | CASSSGQGDGYTF
. | TRBJ2-7 | TRBD2 | TRBV4-2 | 16 | TGTGCCAGCAGCCAAGATCGTCTAGCGGGAGGGGGCGAGCAGTACTTC | CASSQDRLAGGGEQYF
. | TRBJ2-5 | . | TRBV14 | 15 | TGTGCCAGCAGACCCCTCGGGGCAGTCCAAGAGACCCAGTACTTC | CASRPLGAVQETQYF
. | TRBJ1-4 | . | TRBV6-1 | 18 | TGTGCCAGCAGTGTCAGGTGGTCAGGTAGAGGGCCTAATGAAAAACTGTTTTTT | CASSVRWSGRGPNEKLFF